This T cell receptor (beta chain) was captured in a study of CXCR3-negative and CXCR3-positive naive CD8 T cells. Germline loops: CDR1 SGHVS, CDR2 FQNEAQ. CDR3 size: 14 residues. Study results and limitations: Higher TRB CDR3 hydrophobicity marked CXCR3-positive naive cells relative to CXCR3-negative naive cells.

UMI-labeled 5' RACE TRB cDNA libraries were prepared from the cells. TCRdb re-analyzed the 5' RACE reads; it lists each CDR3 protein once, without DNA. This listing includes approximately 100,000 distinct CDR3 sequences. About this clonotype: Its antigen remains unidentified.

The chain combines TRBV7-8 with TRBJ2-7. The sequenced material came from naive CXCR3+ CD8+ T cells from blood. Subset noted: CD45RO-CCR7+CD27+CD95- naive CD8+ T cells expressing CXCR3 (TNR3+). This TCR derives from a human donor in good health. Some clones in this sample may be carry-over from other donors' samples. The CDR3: CASSLDPGHLEQYF.